A single sample is the source of the 7 T cell receptor beta chains below, sequenced in a study of PD-L1 blockade in urothelial cancer. Assay used: immunoSEQ multiplex PCR; TCRdb lists only in-frame clones, some missing. The data show about 130,000 clones, 70% to 85% seen once. Documented time point: pretreatment peripheral blood. This material consisted of PBMCs, taken around atezolizumab (anti-PD-L1) treatment. Source of these receptors: a middle-aged man with urothelial cancer.

V usage is TRBV7-9 and J usage is TRBJ2-1; 9 bases align to TRBD2. From germline, CDR1 is SEHNR and CDR2 FQNEAQ (reference sequence). The CDR3 spans 15 residues. V was pared by 6 bases and J by 12 bases, with 15 bases of the junction left unmatched. CDR3 nucleotides: TGTGCCAGCAGACAAGCGGGAGGAATGGGCTCTTGGCAGTTCTTC. It yields the protein CASRQAGGMGSWQFF.

The chain links TRBV15 to TRBJ2-3; unclear D gene. Trimming stripped 5 bases from V and 5 bases from J, with 5 bases between. This CDR3 region has 11 residues. The germline V gene encodes CDR1 LNHNV and CDR2 YYDKDF (reference sequence). The CDR3 sequence is CATSRGDTQYF. The DNA of the CDR3 is TGTGCCACCAGCCGCGGAGATACGCAGTATTTT.

The genes are TRBV28 and TRBJ2-5; weak D call: TRBD2 (5 bases). The CDR3 has 11 residues. Germline CDR1 reads MDHEN; CDR2 reads SYDVKM. V shed 6 bases and J shed 11 bases, with 13 bases lying between them. The CDR3 region is CASSWTSGQYF. The DNA of the CDR3 is TGTGCCAGCAGCTGGACCAGCGGTCAGTACTTC.

This clone was observed once. The chain uses TRBV7-9 and TRBJ2-7; TRBD1 matches 9 bases. Trimming removed 3 bases from V and 2 bases from J; junction bases left unmatched: 8. This CDR3 has 16 amino acids. Germline V gene sequence: CDR1 SEHNR, CDR2 FQNEAQ (reference sequence). In DNA form, the CDR3 reads TGTGCCAGCAGCTTGAGGCGGGACAGGGAAACCTACGAGCAGTACTTC. Amino acids: CASSLRRDRETYEQYF.

The genes are TRBV28 and TRBJ2-5; D uncertain. The ends were cut back, 8 bases at V and 1 base at J, with 8 bases in the middle. This CDR3 is built from 12 residues. The germline gives CDR1 MDHEN, CDR2 SYDVKM. CDR3 nucleotide sequence: TGTGCCAGCGCTAGTATCCAAGAGACCCAGTACTTC. Translated: CASASIQETQYF.

This clone was counted between two and nine times. The rearrangement joins TRBV28 to TRBJ1-2, with 8 bases that match TRBD1. CDR3 length equals 15 residues. J lost 5 bases, V lost 3 bases, and 8 bases had no gene match. Germline V gene data show CDR1 as MDHEN and CDR2 as SYDVKM. CDR3 DNA: TGTGCCAGCAGTTTTATTGACAGGGGTGGGTATGGCTACACCTTC. This translates into CASSFIDRGGYGYTF.

The rearrangement links TRBV7-8 to TRBJ2-1; 11 nucleotides line up with TRBD2. The trim removed 3 bases at V and 8 bases at J, leaving 6 bases unmatched. CDR3 size: 15 residues. The germline V gene has CDR1 SGHVS and CDR2 FQNEAQ. Written as DNA, the CDR3 is TGTGCCAGCAGCTTGACTAGCGGGGAGGTGGATGAGCAGTTCTTC. Protein product: CASSLTSGEVDEQFF.